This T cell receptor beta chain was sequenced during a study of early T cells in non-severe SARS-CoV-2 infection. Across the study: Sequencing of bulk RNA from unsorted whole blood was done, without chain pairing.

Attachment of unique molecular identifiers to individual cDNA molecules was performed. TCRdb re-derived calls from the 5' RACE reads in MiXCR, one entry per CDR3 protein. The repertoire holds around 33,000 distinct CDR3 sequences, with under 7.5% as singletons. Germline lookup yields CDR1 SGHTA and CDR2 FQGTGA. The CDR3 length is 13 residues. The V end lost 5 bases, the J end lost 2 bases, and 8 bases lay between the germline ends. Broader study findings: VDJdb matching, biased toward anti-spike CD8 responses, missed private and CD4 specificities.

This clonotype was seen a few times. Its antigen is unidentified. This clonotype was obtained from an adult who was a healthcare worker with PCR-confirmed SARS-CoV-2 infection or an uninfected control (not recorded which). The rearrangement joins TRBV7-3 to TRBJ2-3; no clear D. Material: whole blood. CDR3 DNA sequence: TGTGCCAGCAGCCCGTTTACCACAGATACGCAGTATTTT. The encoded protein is CASSPFTTDTQYF.